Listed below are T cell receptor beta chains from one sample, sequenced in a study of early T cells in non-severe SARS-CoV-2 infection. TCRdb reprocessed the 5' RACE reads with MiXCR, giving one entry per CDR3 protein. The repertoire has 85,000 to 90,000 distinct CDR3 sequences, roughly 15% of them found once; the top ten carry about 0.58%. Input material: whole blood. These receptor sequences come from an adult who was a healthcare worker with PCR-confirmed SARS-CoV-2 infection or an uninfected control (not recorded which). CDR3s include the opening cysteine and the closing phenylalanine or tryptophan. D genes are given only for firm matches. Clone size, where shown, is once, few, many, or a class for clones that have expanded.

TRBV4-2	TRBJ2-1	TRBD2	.	TGTGCCAGCAGCCAAGAATTGCGGGGGGGGCTGAATGAGCAGTTCTTC	CASSQELRGGLNEQFF
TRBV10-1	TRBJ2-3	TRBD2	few	TGCGCCAGCAGTACTAGCGGGGACTCTAGCACAGATACGCAGTATTTT	CASSTSGDSSTDTQYF
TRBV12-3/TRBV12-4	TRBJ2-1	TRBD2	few	TGTGCCAGCGGGATGATAGCGGGGGGCAAGGGTGAGCAGTTCTTC	CASGMIAGGKGEQFF
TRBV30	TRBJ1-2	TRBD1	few	TGTGCCTGGAGTGCGACAGGGGGCTACGGCTACACCTTC	CAWSATGGYGYTF
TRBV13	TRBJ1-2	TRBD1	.	TGTGCCAGCAGCACCTGGACAGGGGGCGGCTATGGCTACACCTTC	CASSTWTGGGYGYTF
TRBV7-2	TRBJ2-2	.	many	TGTGCCAGCAGCCCGGGACTTAACACCGGGGAGCTGTTTTTT	CASSPGLNTGELFF
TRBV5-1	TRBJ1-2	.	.	TGCGCCAGCAGCTTGTCGCTCTTACCCTTCTATGGCTACACCTTC	CASSLSLLPFYGYTF
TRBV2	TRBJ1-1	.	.	TGTGCCAGCAGTGTGGAGCCCGGTCTTCCCACTGAAGCTTTCTTT	CASSVEPGLPTEAFF
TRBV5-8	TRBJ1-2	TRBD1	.	TGTGCCAGCAGCTTGGGACAGGGGGCGCGTGGCTACACCTTC	CASSLGQGARGYTF
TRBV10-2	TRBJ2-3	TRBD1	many	TGCGCCAGCAACATCAGGGGGCAGTTAGATACGCAGTATTTT	CASNIRGQLDTQYF
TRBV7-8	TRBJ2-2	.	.	TGTGCCAGCAGGCCAGGGCGGGGAAGCTACACCGGGGAGCTGTTTTTT	CASRPGRGSYTGELFF
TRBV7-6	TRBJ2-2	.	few	TGTGCCAGCAGCTTAGGGTTCGGGTCAGGGAGTTTGGACACCGGGGAGCTGTTTTTT	CASSLGFGSGSLDTGELFF
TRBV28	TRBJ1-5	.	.	TGTGCCAGCAGTCCCCCTGGGGTACGCGTGGAGCCCCAGCATTTT	CASSPPGVRVEPQHF
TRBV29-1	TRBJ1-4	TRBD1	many	TGCAGCGTCGCAAAACAGGGGTTGGGTGAAAAACTGTTTTTT	CSVAKQGLGEKLFF
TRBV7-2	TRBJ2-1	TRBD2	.	TGTGCCAGCAGCACCCCGAGCGGGGGGACCAATGAGCAGTTCTTC	CASSTPSGGTNEQFF
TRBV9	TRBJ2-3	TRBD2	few	TGTGCCAGCAGCGCGGGGACTAGCGGGGGCACAGATACGCAGTATTTT	CASSAGTSGGTDTQYF
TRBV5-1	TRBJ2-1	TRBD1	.	TGCGCCAGCAGCTTAACCGGGACAGAGAACAATGAGCAGTTCTTC	CASSLTGTENNEQFF
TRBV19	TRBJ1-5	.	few	TGTGCCAGTAGTCCCGGGGTTAGCAATCAGCCCCAGCATTTT	CASSPGVSNQPQHF
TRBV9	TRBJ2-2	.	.	TGTGCCAGCAGCATGGGACTTAACACCGGGGAGCTGTTTTTT	CASSMGLNTGELFF
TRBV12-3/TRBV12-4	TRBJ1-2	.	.	TGTGCCACCACCCGGAGGCTTACGGGAGGCTACACCTTC	CATTRRLTGGYTF
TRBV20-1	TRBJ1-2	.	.	TGCAGTGCTAGAGATCCGGGGCTGGGTGATGGCTACACCTTC	CSARDPGLGDGYTF
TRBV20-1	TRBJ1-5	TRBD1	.	TGCAGTGCAAGGACCAAGGGGGCAACTGATCAGCCCCAGCATTTT	CSARTKGATDQPQHF
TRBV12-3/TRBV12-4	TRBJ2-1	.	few	TGTGCCAGCACTTCCCTACGCAACAAATACAATGAGCAGTTCTTC	CASTSLRNKYNEQFF
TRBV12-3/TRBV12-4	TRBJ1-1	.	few	TGTGCCAGCGTCCCGTGGGGGGCAGGGGAATGGACTGAAGCTTTCTTT	CASVPWGAGEWTEAFF
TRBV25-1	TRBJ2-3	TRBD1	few	TGTGCCAGCAGTGGGCAGGGGGCGCGGGGCACAGATACGCAGTATTTT	CASSGQGARGTDTQYF
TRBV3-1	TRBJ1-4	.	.	TGTGCCAGCAGCCAAGATCTTTCGGCAGTTAATGAAAAACTGTTTTTT	CASSQDLSAVNEKLFF
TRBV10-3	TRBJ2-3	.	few	TGTGCCATCAGTCGGAGGGGGGGCCTTGATACGCAGTATTTT	CAISRRGGLDTQYF
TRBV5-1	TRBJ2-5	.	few	TGCGCCAGCAGCTTGGAGGGATTTCGGGAGACCCAGTACTTC	CASSLEGFRETQYF
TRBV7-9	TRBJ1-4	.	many	TGTGCCAGCAGCTTAATCGGTGGGGTGCCTAATGAAAAACTGTTTTTT	CASSLIGGVPNEKLFF
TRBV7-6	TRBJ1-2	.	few	TGTGCCAGCAGCTTATGGGCAGATTATGGCTACACCTTC	CASSLWADYGYTF
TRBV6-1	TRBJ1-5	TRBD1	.	TGTGCCAGCAGTGACGAGCTGGGACAGGGATTAAATCAGCCCCAGCATTTT	CASSDELGQGLNQPQHF
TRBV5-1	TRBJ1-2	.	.	TGCGCCAGCAGCTTGCTGGGGGCCGATGGCTACACCTTC	CASSLLGADGYTF
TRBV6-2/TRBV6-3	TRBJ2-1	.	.	TGTGCCAGCAGGGGATTGGGGCTTAACAATGAGCAGTTCTTC	CASRGLGLNNEQFF
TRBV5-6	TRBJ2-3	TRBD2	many	TGTGCCAGCAGCGCCAGCGGGGGCCTCACAGATACGCAGTATTTT	CASSASGGLTDTQYF
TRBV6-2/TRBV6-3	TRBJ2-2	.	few	TGTGCCAGCAAGGGCAGTTACTCCGGGGAGCTGTTTTTT	CASKGSYSGELFF
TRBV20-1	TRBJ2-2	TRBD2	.	TGCAGTGCTAGGGCTAGCGGGGGGCCGATGAACACCGGGGAGCTGTTTTTT	CSARASGGPMNTGELFF
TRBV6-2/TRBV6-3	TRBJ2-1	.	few	TGTGCCAGCAGTTACATCCTCGTTATGGTCAATGAGCAGTTCTTC	CASSYILVMVNEQFF
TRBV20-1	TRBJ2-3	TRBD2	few	TGCAGTGCTAGCCGCGGGGGGGCCGGCACAGATACGCAGTATTTT	CSASRGGAGTDTQYF